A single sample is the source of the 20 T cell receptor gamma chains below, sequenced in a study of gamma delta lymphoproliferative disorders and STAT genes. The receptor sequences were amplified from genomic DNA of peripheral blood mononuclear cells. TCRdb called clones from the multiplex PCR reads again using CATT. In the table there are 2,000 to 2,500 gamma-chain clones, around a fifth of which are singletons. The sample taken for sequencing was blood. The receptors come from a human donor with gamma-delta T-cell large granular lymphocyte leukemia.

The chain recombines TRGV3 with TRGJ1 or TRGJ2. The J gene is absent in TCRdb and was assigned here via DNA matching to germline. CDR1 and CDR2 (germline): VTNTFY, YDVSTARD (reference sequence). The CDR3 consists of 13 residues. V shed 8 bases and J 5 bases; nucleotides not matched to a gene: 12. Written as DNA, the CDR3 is TGTGCCACCTTCCTCATGCCTCATTATAAGAAACTCTTT. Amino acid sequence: CATFLMPHYKKLF.

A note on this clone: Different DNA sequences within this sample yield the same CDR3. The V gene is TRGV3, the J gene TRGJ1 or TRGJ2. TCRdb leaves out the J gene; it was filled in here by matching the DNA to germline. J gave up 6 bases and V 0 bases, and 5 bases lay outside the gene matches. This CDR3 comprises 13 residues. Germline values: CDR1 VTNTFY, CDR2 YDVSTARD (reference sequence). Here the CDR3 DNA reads TGTGCCACCTGGGACAGGCCGTGTTATAAGAAACTCTTT. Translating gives CATWDRPCYKKLF.

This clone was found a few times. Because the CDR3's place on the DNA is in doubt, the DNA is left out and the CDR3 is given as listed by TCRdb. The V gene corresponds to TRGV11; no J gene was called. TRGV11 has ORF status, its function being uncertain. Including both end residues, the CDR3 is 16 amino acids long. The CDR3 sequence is CTTVPAGSIGYYKKLF.

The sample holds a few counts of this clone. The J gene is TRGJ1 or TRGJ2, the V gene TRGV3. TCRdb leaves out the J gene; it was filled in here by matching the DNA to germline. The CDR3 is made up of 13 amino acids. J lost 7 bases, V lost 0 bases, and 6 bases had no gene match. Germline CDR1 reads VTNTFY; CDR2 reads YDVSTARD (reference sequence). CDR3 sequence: CATWDRLWYKKLF. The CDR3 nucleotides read TGTGCCACCTGGGACAGGCTTTGGTATAAGAAACTCTTT.

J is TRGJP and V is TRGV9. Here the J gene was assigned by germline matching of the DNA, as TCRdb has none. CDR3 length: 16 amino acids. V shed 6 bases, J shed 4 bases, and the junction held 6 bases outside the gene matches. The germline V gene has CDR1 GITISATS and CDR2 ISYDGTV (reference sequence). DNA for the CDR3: TGTGCCTTGTGGACGTTACAAGAGTTGGGCAAAAAAATCAAGGTATTT. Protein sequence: CALWTLQELGKKIKVF.

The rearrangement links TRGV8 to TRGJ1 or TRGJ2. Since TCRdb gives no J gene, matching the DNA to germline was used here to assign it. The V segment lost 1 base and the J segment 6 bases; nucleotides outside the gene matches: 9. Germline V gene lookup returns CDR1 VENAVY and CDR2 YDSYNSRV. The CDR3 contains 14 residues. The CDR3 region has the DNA TGTGCCACCTGGGATAGCTTTTCCCGTTATAAGAAACTCTTT. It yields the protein CATWDSFSRYKKLF.

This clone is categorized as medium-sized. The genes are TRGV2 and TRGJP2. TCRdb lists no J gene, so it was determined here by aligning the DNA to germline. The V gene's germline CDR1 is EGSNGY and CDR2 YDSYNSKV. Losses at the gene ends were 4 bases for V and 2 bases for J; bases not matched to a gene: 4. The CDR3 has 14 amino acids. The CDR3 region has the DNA TGTGCCACCTGGGAGGAAAGTAGTGATTGGATCAAGACGTTT. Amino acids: CATWEESSDWIKTF.

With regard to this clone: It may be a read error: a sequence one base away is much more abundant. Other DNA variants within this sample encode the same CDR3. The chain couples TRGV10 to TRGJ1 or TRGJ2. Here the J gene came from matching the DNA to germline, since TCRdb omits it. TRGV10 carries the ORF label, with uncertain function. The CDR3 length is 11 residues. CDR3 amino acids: CAAFRDYKKLF. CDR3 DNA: TGTGCCGCGTTTAGGGATTATAAGAAACTCTTT.

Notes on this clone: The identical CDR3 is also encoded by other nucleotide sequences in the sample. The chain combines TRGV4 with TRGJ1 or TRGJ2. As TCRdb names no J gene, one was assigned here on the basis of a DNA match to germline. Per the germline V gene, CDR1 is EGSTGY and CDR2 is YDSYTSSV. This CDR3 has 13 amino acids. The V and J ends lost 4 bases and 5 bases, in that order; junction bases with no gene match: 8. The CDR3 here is CATWDGQDYKKLF. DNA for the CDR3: TGTGCCACCTGGGACGGGCAGGATTATAAGAAACTCTTT.

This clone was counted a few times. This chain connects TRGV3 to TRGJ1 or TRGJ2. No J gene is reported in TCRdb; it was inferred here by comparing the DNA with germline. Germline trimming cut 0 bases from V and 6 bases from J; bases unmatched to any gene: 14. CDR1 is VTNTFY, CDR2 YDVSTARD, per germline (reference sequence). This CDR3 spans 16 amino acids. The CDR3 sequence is CATWDRPNEWGYKKLF. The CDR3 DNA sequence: TGTGCCACCTGGGACAGGCCCAATGAATGGGGTTATAAGAAACTCTTT.

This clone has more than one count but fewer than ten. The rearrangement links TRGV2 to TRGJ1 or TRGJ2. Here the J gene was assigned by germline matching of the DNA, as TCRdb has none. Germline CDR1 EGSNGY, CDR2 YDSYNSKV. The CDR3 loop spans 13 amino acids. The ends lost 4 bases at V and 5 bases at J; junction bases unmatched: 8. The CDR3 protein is CATWEMLNYKKLF. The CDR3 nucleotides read TGTGCCACCTGGGAAATGTTGAATTATAAGAAACTCTTT.

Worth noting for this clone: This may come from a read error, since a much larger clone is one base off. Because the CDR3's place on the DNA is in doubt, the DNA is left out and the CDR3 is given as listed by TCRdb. CDR3 region: CTTVPAGLGVLRPPWSKIF. Here the V gene is TRGV11, but the J gene went uncalled. TRGV11 is given ORF status, its function remaining uncertain. Termini included, the CDR3 measures 19 amino acids.

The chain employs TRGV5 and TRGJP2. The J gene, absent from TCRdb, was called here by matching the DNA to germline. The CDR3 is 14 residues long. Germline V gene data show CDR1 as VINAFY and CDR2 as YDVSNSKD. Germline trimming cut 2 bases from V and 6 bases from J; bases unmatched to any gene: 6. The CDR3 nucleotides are TGTGCCACCTGGGACATGGTGTGTGATTGGATCAAGACGTTT. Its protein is CATWDMVCDWIKTF.

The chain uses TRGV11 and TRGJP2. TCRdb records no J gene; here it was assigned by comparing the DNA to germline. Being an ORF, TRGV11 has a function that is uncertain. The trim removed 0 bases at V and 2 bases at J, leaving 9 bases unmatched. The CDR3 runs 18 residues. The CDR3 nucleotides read TGTGCCTGCTGGATTAGGCACGTTGGGATGAGTAGTGATTGGATCAAGACGTTT. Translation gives CACWIRHVGMSSDWIKTF.

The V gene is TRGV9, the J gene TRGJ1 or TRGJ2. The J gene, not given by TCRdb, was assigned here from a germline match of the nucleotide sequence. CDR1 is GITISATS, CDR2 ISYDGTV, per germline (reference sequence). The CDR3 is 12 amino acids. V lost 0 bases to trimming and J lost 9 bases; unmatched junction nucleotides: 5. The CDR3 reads CALWEVRGKKLF. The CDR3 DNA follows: TGTGCCTTGTGGGAGGTGCGGGGTAAGAAACTCTTT.

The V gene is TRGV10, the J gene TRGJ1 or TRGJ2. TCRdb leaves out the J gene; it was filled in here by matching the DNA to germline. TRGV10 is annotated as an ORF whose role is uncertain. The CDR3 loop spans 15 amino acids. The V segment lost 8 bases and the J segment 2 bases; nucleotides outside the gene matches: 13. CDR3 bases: TGTGCTGCGTGGGCTACGTCCGCCTATTATTATAAGAAACTCTTT. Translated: CAAWATSAYYYKKLF.

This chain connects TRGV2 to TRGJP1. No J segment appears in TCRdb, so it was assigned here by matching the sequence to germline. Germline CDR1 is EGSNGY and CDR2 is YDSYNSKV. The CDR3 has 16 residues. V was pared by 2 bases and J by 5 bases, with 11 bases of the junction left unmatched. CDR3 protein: CATWDDPVLTGWFKIF. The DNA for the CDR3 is TGTGCCACCTGGGACGATCCTGTTTTAACTGGTTGGTTCAAGATATTT.

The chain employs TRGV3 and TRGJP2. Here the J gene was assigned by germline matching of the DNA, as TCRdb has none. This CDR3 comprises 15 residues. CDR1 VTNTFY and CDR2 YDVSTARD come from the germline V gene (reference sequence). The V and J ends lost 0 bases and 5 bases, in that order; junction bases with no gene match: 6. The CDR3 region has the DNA TGTGCCACCTGGGACAGGCAAAGGAGTGATTGGATCAAGACGTTT. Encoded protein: CATWDRQRSDWIKTF.

DNA for the CDR3: TGTGCCACCTGGGACAGGCCTGATTATTATAAGAAACTCTTT. This gives the protein CATWDRPDYYKKLF. The chain employs TRGV3 and TRGJ1 or TRGJ2. Assignment of the J gene here rests on matching the DNA to germline, because TCRdb gives none. Looked up from germline, CDR1 is VTNTFY and CDR2 is YDVSTARD (reference sequence). The CDR3 sequence is 14 residues long. V lost 0 bases to trimming and J lost 2 bases; unmatched junction nucleotides: 4.

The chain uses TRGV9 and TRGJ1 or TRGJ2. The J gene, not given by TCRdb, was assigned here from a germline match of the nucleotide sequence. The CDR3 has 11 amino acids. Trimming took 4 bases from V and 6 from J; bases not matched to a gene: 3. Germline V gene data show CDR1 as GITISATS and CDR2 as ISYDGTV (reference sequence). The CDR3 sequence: CALWEGYKKLF. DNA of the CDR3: TGTGCCTTGTGGGAAGGTTATAAGAAACTCTTT.